This T cell receptor (beta chain) was identified in a study of blood T cell repertoires in COVID-19. For the study at large: The United States, Italy and Spain provided the acute and convalescent COVID-19 samples. Nucleic acid was either cDNA or gDNA, and it came from T cells, B-cell-depleted T cells, or PBMCs.

Per the original methods: Reference gene primers were amplified, and this amplification served to estimate nucleated cell counts. TCRdb's copy holds only in-frame clones and misses some; the assay was immunoSEQ multiplex PCR. The D gene and trimming were derived from the DNA, and the V and J assignments and clone size from that table. The sample contains about 280,000 clones, about nine tenths of which appear only once. CDR3 size: 17 residues. Looked up from germline, CDR1 is KGHSH and CDR2 is LQKENI. V gave up 2 bases and J gave up 3 bases, with 17 bases separating them. This clone was seen a few times.

Sequencing input: peripheral blood. This TCR was recovered from a man in his fifties with acute or convalescent COVID-19. The chain has TRBV18 and TRBJ2-1, with a tentative D call TRBD1 (6 bases). CDR3: CASSPIGGGDNYNEQFF. CDR3 bases: TGTGCCAGCTCACCAATCGGTGGGGGCGATAACTACAATGAGCAGTTCTTC.